Listed below are T cell receptor beta chains from one sample, sequenced in a study of CD8 T cells in Susac syndrome. In TCRdb, the immunoSEQ multiplex PCR reads were re-called with MiXCR into one record per CDR3 protein. Here the sample spans about 400,000 distinct CDR3 sequences, approximately 85% being singletons. Sequencing was carried out using CD8+ T cells from PBMCs. The receptor set was obtained from a human donor with multiple sclerosis. The CDR3 runs from the conserved cysteine through the conserved F or W. D genes are given only for firm matches. Rows give clone size only sometimes, using once, few, many, or a class for an expanded clone.

CDR3nt	CDR3aa	d_gene	abundance	len	v_gene	j_gene
TGTGCCAGCAGTGAGTGGGTGAACACTGAAGCTTTCTTT	CASSEWVNTEAFF	NA	NA	13	TRBV6-1	TRBJ1-1
TGTGCCAGCAGCAATATGGACAGAAACTATGGCTACACCTTC	CASSNMDRNYGYTF	NA	NA	14	TRBV12-3/TRBV12-4	TRBJ1-2
TGTGCCAGTAGGGGGACAGAAGTAAACATTCAGTACTTC	CASRGTEVNIQYF	TRBD1	NA	13	TRBV19	TRBJ2-4
TGTGCCAGCAGCAGCGGACAGGGGGCGGTCGAGCAGTACTTC	CASSSGQGAVEQYF	TRBD1	NA	14	TRBV5-5	TRBJ2-7
TGTGCCAGCAGCTTAGCCCCGACAGTCCCGAGCGTGCCTAATCAGCCCCAGCATTTT	CASSLAPTVPSVPNQPQHF	NA	NA	19	TRBV7-3	TRBJ1-5
TGTGCTAGTGGTTTGGCCTGGATAGACAGGCGATCCTACAATGAGCAGTTCTTC	CASGLAWIDRRSYNEQFF	NA	NA	18	TRBV12-5	TRBJ2-1
TGTGCCAGCAGTCTCTCAGGCTCTCCCTACGAGCAGTACTTC	CASSLSGSPYEQYF	NA	NA	14	TRBV11-2	TRBJ2-7
TGTGCCAGCAGTTCCTCTCCCCGACTAGCGGGTCGGGATACGCAGTATTTT	CASSSSPRLAGRDTQYF	TRBD2	NA	17	TRBV27	TRBJ2-3
TGTGCCAGCACTTGGCTAGAACCTTCTAATGAGCAGTTCTTC	CASTWLEPSNEQFF	NA	few	14	TRBV6-5	TRBJ2-1
TGTGCCAGCAGCCAAGAATTCATCGCCGAGACAGAGAACACCGGGGAGCTGTTTTTT	CASSQEFIAETENTGELFF	NA	NA	19	TRBV3-1	TRBJ2-2
TGTGCCAGTAGTCCGGATGGTGGGGCCAACGTCCTGACTTTC	CASSPDGGANVLTF	NA	NA	14	TRBV19	TRBJ2-6
TGTGCCAGCAGTTTGTCGGACAGGGGGCCGAATCAGCCCCAGCATTTT	CASSLSDRGPNQPQHF	TRBD1	NA	16	TRBV12-3/TRBV12-4	TRBJ1-5
TGCAGTGCTAAAAAAAGCGGGGGGGAGGCAGATACGCAGTATTTT	CSAKKSGGEADTQYF	TRBD2	NA	15	TRBV20-1	TRBJ2-3
TGTGCCAGCAGGGAAGGGCCTAACTCCTACAATGAGCAGTTCTTC	CASREGPNSYNEQFF	NA	NA	15	TRBV7-9	TRBJ2-1
TGTGCCAGCAGTGACCCGAGGACAGGGGGCGCTTCTGGCTACACCTTC	CASSDPRTGGASGYTF	TRBD1	NA	16	TRBV2	TRBJ1-2
TGCAGCGTTATCGGCAGGACGAACACTGAAGCTTTCTTT	CSVIGRTNTEAFF	NA	NA	13	TRBV29-1	TRBJ1-1
TGTGCCAGCAACAAGACAGGGGGAGGTGGCAATCAGCCCCAGCATTTT	CASNKTGGGGNQPQHF	TRBD1	NA	16	TRBV5-6	TRBJ1-5
TGTGCCAGCAGCCAAAGAGGTCCCTTTGTGGAGCTGTTTTTT	CASSQRGPFVELFF	NA	NA	14	TRBV14	TRBJ2-2
TGTGCCAGCACAGGGGGCGCCGGTACCGGGGAGCTGTTTTTT	CASTGGAGTGELFF	TRBD1	NA	14	TRBV7-6	TRBJ2-2
TGTGCCAGCAGTTACGGTCCGGACTCCTATGGCTACACCTTC	CASSYGPDSYGYTF	NA	NA	14	TRBV6-5	TRBJ1-2
TGTGCCAGCAGTCTTCGGGGGGGCCAAGAGACCCAGTACTTC	CASSLRGGQETQYF	TRBD2	few	14	TRBV5-4	TRBJ2-5
TGTGCCAGCAGCTTTAATACAGGGGAGGGGCAGGAGACCCAGTACTTC	CASSFNTGEGQETQYF	NA	NA	16	TRBV5-4	TRBJ2-5
TGTGCCAGCAGTTACGGAGGACAGGACCGAGAGACCCAGTACTTC	CASSYGGQDRETQYF	TRBD1	NA	15	TRBV6-5	TRBJ2-5
TGTGCCACCCAGGGGGGGAACACCGGGGAGCTGTTTTTT	CATQGGNTGELFF	NA	few	13	TRBV7-2	TRBJ2-2
TGTGCCAGCAGTGAAGCAACGGTGGACCCGGTAGGGGAGCCCCAGCATTTT	CASSEATVDPVGEPQHF	NA	NA	17	TRBV6-1	TRBJ1-5
TGTGCCAGCAGTTTATCGATGGTCAGGGATCCAACCTACGAGCAGTACTTC	CASSLSMVRDPTYEQYF	NA	NA	17	TRBV27	TRBJ2-7
TGTGCCAGTAGGGGACAGACCAATGAGCAGTTCTTC	CASRGQTNEQFF	TRBD1	NA	12	TRBV11-2	TRBJ2-1
TGCAGCGTTGAGACATTTGACTACGAGCAGTACTTC	CSVETFDYEQYF	NA	NA	12	TRBV29-1	TRBJ2-7
TGTGCCAGCAGCCAGCATGAGACCGGGGAGCTGTTTTTT	CASSQHETGELFF	NA	NA	13	TRBV7-9	TRBJ2-2
TGCAGCGTTGAAGATCGACACGCAGATACGCAGTATTTT	CSVEDRHADTQYF	NA	NA	13	TRBV29-1	TRBJ2-3
TGTGCCAGCAGCTTCTTGCTTGCAGGGTCAGACACTGAAGCTTTCTTT	CASSFLLAGSDTEAFF	NA	NA	16	TRBV7-9	TRBJ1-1
TGTGCCTGGAGTATCCTGTTAGGCGCCTCGATTGGCGAGCAGTACTTC	CAWSILLGASIGEQYF	NA	NA	16	TRBV30	TRBJ2-7
TGCGCCAGCAGCTTGGCCTCTGATTCAGGGCCCTACGAGCAGTACTTC	CASSLASDSGPYEQYF	NA	NA	16	TRBV5-1	TRBJ2-7
TGTGCCAGCAGAAGACTAGCATACCCCTACGAGCAGTACTTC	CASRRLAYPYEQYF	TRBD2	NA	14	TRBV12-3/TRBV12-4	TRBJ2-7
TGTGCCAGCAGTGAAGCCGCGCCTCCGAGGAACACTGAAGCTTTCTTT	CASSEAAPPRNTEAFF	NA	NA	16	TRBV2	TRBJ1-1
TGTGCCAGCAGCCAAGATCGGCCAATGAAGCCGTCCTACAATGAGCAGTTCTTC	CASSQDRPMKPSYNEQFF	NA	NA	18	TRBV14	TRBJ2-1
TGTGCCAGCAGCTTAGGGACAGGAGCCTCCTACGAGCAGTACTTC	CASSLGTGASYEQYF	TRBD1	NA	15	TRBV7-9	TRBJ2-7
TGTGCCAGCAGCCTTACTAGCGGGGGGACGGAGACCCAGTACTTC	CASSLTSGGTETQYF	TRBD2	NA	15	TRBV7-7	TRBJ2-5
TGCAGTGCTAGAGATCCGACTAGCGGGGTTCAAGAGACCCAGTACTTC	CSARDPTSGVQETQYF	TRBD2	NA	16	TRBV20-1	TRBJ2-5
TGTGCCAGCAGTTCCAACCCGGGACAGGGGAAAGCTTTCTTT	CASSSNPGQGKAFF	TRBD1	NA	14	TRBV12-3/TRBV12-4	TRBJ1-1